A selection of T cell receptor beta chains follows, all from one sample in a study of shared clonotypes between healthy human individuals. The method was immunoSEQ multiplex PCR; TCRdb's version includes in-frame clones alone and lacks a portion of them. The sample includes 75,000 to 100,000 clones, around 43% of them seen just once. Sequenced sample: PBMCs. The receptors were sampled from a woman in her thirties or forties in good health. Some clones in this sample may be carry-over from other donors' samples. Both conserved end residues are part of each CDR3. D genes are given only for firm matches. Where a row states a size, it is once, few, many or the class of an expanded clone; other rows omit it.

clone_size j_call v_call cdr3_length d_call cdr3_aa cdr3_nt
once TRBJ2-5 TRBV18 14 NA CASSPTDSQETQYF TGTGCCAGCTCCCCTACTGACAGCCAAGAGACCCAGTACTTC
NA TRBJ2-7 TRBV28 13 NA CATNRPLSYEQYF TGTGCCACCAACCGTCCTTTATCCTACGAGCAGTACTTC
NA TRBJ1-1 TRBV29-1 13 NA CSVGPELNTEAFF TGCAGCGTCGGCCCTGAACTGAACACTGAAGCTTTCTTT
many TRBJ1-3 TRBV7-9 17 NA CASSSRTGTSSGNTIYF TGTGCCAGCAGCTCACGTACCGGGACCAGCTCTGGAAACACCATATATTTT
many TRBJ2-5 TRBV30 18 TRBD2 CAWGLSSGRAWWRETQYF TGTGCCTGGGGCCTATCTAGCGGGAGGGCCTGGTGGAGAGAGACCCAGTACTTC
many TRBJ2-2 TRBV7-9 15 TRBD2 CASILAGGPSGELFF TGTGCCAGCATCCTAGCGGGAGGGCCGTCCGGGGAGCTGTTTTTT
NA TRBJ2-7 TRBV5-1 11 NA CASSLSHEQYF TGCGCCAGCAGCTTGAGTCATGAGCAGTACTTC
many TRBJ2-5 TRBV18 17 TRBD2 CASSPARGRAFAETQYF TGTGCCAGCTCACCGGCGCGCGGGAGGGCCTTCGCGGAGACCCAGTACTTC
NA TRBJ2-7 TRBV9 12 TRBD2 CASQRGSYEQYF TGTGCCAGCCAGCGGGGCTCCTACGAGCAGTACTTC
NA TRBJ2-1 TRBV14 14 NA CASSQDRLWDEQFF TGTGCCAGCAGCCAAGATCGCCTTTGGGACGAGCAGTTCTTC
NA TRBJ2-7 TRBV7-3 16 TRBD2 CASSPRGGGRTYEQYF TGTGCCAGCAGCCCCCGGGGGGGCGGGAGGACCTACGAGCAGTACTTC
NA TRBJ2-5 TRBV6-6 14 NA CASSSRGVQETQYF TGTGCCAGCAGCTCCAGGGGGGTACAAGAGACCCAGTACTTC
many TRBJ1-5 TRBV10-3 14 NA CAISENYSNQPQHF TGTGCCATCAGTGAGAATTATAGCAATCAGCCCCAGCATTTT
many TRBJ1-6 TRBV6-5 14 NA CASSYEAGGSPLHF TGTGCCAGCAGTTACGAGGCAGGCGGTTCACCCCTCCACTTT
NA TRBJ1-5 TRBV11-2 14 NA CASSPQGGNQPQHF TGTGCCAGCAGCCCACAGGGTGGCAATCAGCCCCAGCATTTT
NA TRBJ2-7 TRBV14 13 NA CASSLFYGDEQYF TGTGCCAGCAGCCTTTTTTACGGGGACGAGCAGTACTTC
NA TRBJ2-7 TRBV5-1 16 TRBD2 CASSLGTSGRAYEQYF TGCGCCAGCAGCCTTGGGACTAGCGGGAGGGCCTACGAGCAGTACTTC
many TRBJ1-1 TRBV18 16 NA CASSPRAGTRTGEAFF TGTGCCAGCTCCCCCCGAGCGGGGACTAGAACAGGTGAAGCTTTCTTT
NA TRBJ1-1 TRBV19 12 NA CASSLNSGEAFF TGTGCCAGTAGCCTCAACAGCGGAGAAGCTTTCTTT
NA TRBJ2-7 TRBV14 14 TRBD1 CASSPWDRGVQQYF TGTGCCAGCAGCCCCTGGGACAGGGGTGTGCAACAGTACTTC
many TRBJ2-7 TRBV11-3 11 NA CASSGKDEQYF TGTGCCAGCAGCGGAAAGGACGAGCAGTACTTC
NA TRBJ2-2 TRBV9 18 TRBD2 CASSGGRGWLADTGELFF TGTGCCAGCAGCGGAGGGCGGGGGTGGCTAGCGGACACCGGGGAGCTGTTTTTT
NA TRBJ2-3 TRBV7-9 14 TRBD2 CASSKGLARDTQYF TGTGCCAGCAGCAAGGGACTAGCTAGGGATACGCAGTATTTT
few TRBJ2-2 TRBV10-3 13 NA CAVGEPNTGELFF TGTGCCGTCGGAGAGCCGAACACCGGGGAGCTGTTTTTT
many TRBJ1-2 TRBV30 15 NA CAWSEVRNKNYGYTF TGTGCCTGGAGTGAGGTCAGGAACAAGAACTATGGCTACACCTTC
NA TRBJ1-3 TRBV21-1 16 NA CASSKAGSRVGNTIYF TGTGCCAGCAGCAAAGCGGGGAGCAGGGTCGGAAACACCATATATTTT
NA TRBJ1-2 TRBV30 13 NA CAWSRGRAYGYTF TGTGCCTGGAGTCGGGGCAGGGCCTATGGCTACACCTTC
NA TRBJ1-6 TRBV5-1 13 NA CASSLSDNSPLHF TGCGCCAGCAGCTTGTCTGACAATTCACCCCTCCACTTT
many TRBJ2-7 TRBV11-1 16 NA CASSLVRGPGTYEQYF TGTGCCAGCAGCTTAGTTAGGGGCCCAGGCACCTACGAGCAGTACTTC
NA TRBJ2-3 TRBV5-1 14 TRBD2 CASSLGPSGDTQYF TGCGCCAGCAGCTTGGGACCTAGCGGGGATACGCAGTATTTT
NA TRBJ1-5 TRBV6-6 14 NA CAFNRVQSNQPQRF TGTGCCTTTAACAGGGTCCAGAGCAATCAGCCCCAGCGTTTT
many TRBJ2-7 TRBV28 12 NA CASSPSPLEQYF TGTGCCAGCAGCCCGTCCCCTCTCGAGCAGTACTTC
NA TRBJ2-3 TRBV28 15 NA CASRPPSEGTDTQYF TGTGCCAGCAGACCTCCCTCCGAAGGCACAGATACGCAGTATTTT
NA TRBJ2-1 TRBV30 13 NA CAWSVRAVNEQFF TGTGCCTGGAGTGTGCGGGCCGTCAATGAGCAGTTCTTC
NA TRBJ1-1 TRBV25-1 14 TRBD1 CASRSDRADPEAFF TGTGCCAGCAGGAGTGACAGGGCTGATCCTGAAGCTTTCTTT
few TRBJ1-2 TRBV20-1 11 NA CSAPQGQGYTF TGCAGTGCTCCCCAGGGGCAAGGCTACACCTTC
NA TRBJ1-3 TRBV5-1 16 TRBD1 CASSLAIGRGQNTIYF TGCGCCAGCAGCTTGGCAATCGGCAGGGGGCAGAACACCATATATTTT
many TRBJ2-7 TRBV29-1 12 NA CSVGRTAYEQYF TGCAGCGTTGGCCGTACTGCCTACGAGCAGTACTTC
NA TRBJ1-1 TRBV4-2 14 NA CASSQEPGNTEAFF TGTGCCAGCAGCCAAGAGCCGGGTAACACTGAAGCTTTCTTT
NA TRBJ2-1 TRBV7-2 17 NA CASSLGGVALRGNEQFF TGTGCCAGCAGCTTAGGGGGAGTAGCCCTCCGGGGCAATGAGCAGTTCTTC
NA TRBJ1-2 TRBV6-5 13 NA CASRRGADYGYTF TGTGCCAGCCGGAGGGGGGCGGACTATGGCTACACCTTC
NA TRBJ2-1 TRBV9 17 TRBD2 CASSVAPTSGRAGEQFF TGTGCCAGCAGCGTAGCCCCTACTAGCGGGAGGGCCGGAGAGCAGTTCTTC
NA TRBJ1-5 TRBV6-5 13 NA CASSHRSRQPQHF TGTGCCAGCAGCCACCGGTCGAGGCAGCCCCAGCATTTT
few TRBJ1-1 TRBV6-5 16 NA CASSYSPEEMNTEAFF TGTGCCAGCAGTTACTCGCCCGAGGAAATGAACACTGAAGCTTTCTTT
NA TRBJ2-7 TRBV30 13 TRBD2 CAWSTRGVREQYF TGTGCCTGGAGTACGCGGGGGGTGCGCGAGCAGTACTTC
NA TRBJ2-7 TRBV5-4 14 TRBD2 CASSVGLAGDEQYF TGTGCCAGCAGCGTGGGACTAGCGGGAGACGAGCAGTACTTC
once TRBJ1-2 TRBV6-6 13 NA CAIEGGGNYGYTF TGTGCCATCGAGGGAGGGGGGAATTATGGCTACACCTTC
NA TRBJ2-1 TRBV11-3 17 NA CASSPSPGTGGYNEQFF TGTGCCAGCAGCCCGTCACCTGGGACCGGCGGATACAATGAGCAGTTCTTC
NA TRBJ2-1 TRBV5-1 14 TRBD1 CASSPDRGWTEQFF TGCGCCAGCAGCCCGGACAGGGGATGGACTGAGCAGTTCTTC
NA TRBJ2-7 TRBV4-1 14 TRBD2 CASSQREGDGEQYF TGCGCCAGCAGCCAGCGGGAGGGCGATGGGGAGCAGTACTTC
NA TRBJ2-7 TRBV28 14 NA CASAYPRAPYEQYF TGTGCCAGCGCATACCCGCGAGCGCCCTACGAGCAGTACTTC
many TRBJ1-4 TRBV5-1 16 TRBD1 CASSLEFNRGEEKLFF TGCGCCAGCAGCTTGGAATTCAACAGGGGAGAAGAAAAACTGTTTTTT
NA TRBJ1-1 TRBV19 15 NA CASSIGLGDGTEAFF TGTGCCAGTAGTATCGGGTTAGGGGACGGCACTGAAGCTTTCTTT
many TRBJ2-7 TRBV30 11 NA CAWSEGYEQYF TGTGCCTGGAGCGAGGGCTACGAGCAGTACTTC
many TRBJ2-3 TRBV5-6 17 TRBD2 CASSLLLAGGPADTQYF TGTGCCAGCAGCTTGTTACTAGCGGGAGGGCCTGCAGATACGCAGTATTTT